These T cell receptor beta chains were read from a single sample in a study of OX40 agonist ivuxolimab in advanced cancers. The method was immunoSEQ multiplex PCR; TCRdb's version includes in-frame clones alone and lacks a portion of them. Of more than 30,000 clones listed, around 87% were seen once; the top ten hold 2% to 3%. Sequenced here: CD4+ or CD8+ T cells sorted from blood, sampled in a trial of the OX40 agonist ivuxolimab. Receptors originate from an adult with an advanced solid tumor such as melanoma, head and neck, liver or kidney cancer. Both conserved end residues are part of each CDR3. The D gene is left open where the match is weak. Clone size is stated in some rows and not others, as once, few, many or a class when expanded.

clone_size: -; v_call: TRBV6-1; j_call: TRBJ1-1; d_call: -; cdr3_nt: TGTGCCAGCAAAAGGAACACTGAAGCTTTCTTT; cdr3_aa: CASKRNTEAFF
clone_size: -; v_call: TRBV11-2; j_call: TRBJ2-7; d_call: TRBD2; cdr3_nt: TGTGCCAGCAGCTTAGTTAGCGGGGGCTCCTACGAGCAGTACTTC; cdr3_aa: CASSLVSGGSYEQYF
clone_size: few; v_call: TRBV2; j_call: TRBJ1-2; d_call: TRBD1; cdr3_nt: TGTGCCAGCAGTGCCGGGAGTCTCAGAGGACAGGGCTATGGCTACACCTTC; cdr3_aa: CASSAGSLRGQGYGYTF
clone_size: large; v_call: TRBV7-6; j_call: TRBJ1-1; d_call: -; cdr3_nt: TGTGCCAGCAGCATGACAGAGAACACTGAAGCTTTCTTT; cdr3_aa: CASSMTENTEAFF
clone_size: -; v_call: TRBV12-5; j_call: TRBJ2-5; d_call: -; cdr3_nt: TGTGCTAGTGGTTTCGGGGAGACCCAGTACTTC; cdr3_aa: CASGFGETQYF
clone_size: -; v_call: TRBV6-1; j_call: TRBJ2-4; d_call: -; cdr3_nt: TGTGCCAGCAGTGAAAGCTCGACAGGGTCTCGGGGGGGGGCCAAAAACATTCAGTACTTC; cdr3_aa: CASSESSTGSRGGAKNIQYF
clone_size: -; v_call: TRBV30; j_call: TRBJ2-7; d_call: -; cdr3_nt: TGTGCCTGGAGGTCCGGGGGCCGGTCCTACGAGCAGTACTTC; cdr3_aa: CAWRSGGRSYEQYF
clone_size: -; v_call: TRBV11-2; j_call: TRBJ2-1; d_call: TRBD2; cdr3_nt: TGTGCCAGCAGCTTAGATCTGTTGGTCGGGGGGGCCGTTGAGCAGTTCTTC; cdr3_aa: CASSLDLLVGGAVEQFF
clone_size: -; v_call: TRBV6-5; j_call: TRBJ1-1; d_call: -; cdr3_nt: TGTGCCAGCAGAGCAGACAGCTCTCCCCCACCTGAAGCTTTCTTT; cdr3_aa: CASRADSSPPPEAFF
clone_size: once; v_call: TRBV4-3; j_call: TRBJ2-2; d_call: -; cdr3_nt: TGCGCCAGCAGCCAAGATGGCGGCGGGGAGCTGTTTTTT; cdr3_aa: CASSQDGGGELFF
clone_size: -; v_call: TRBV2; j_call: TRBJ1-5; d_call: -; cdr3_nt: TGTGCCAGCAGGAGTCGGGCGATGCAGCCCCAGCATTTT; cdr3_aa: CASRSRAMQPQHF
clone_size: few; v_call: TRBV5-6; j_call: TRBJ1-2; d_call: -; cdr3_nt: TGTGCCAGCAGCTTGGCCCAGACTTTCTATGGCTACACCTTC; cdr3_aa: CASSLAQTFYGYTF
clone_size: -; v_call: TRBV6-1; j_call: TRBJ2-5; d_call: -; cdr3_nt: TGTGCCAGCAGTGAACCAGGTGTCGAGACCCAGTACTTC; cdr3_aa: CASSEPGVETQYF
clone_size: -; v_call: TRBV7-9; j_call: TRBJ2-7; d_call: TRBD1; cdr3_nt: TGTGCCAGCAGGGGGGGACAGGCCTCCTACGAGCAGTACTTC; cdr3_aa: CASRGGQASYEQYF
clone_size: -; v_call: TRBV10-3; j_call: TRBJ1-5; d_call: -; cdr3_nt: TGTGCCATCAGTACAGGGTCAGGGGATCAGCCCCAGCATTTT; cdr3_aa: CAISTGSGDQPQHF
clone_size: once; v_call: TRBV30; j_call: TRBJ1-2; d_call: TRBD1; cdr3_nt: TGTGCCTGGAGTCAGGACAGGACCAACTATGGCTACACCTTC; cdr3_aa: CAWSQDRTNYGYTF
clone_size: -; v_call: TRBV28; j_call: TRBJ1-6; d_call: -; cdr3_nt: TGTGCCAGCCCCACAGGGTTGGATTCACCCCTCCACTTT; cdr3_aa: CASPTGLDSPLHF
clone_size: -; v_call: TRBV7-9; j_call: TRBJ2-5; d_call: TRBD2; cdr3_nt: TGTGCCAGCCCTGGGACTAGCGGCCAAGAGACCCAGTACTTC; cdr3_aa: CASPGTSGQETQYF
clone_size: -; v_call: TRBV7-9; j_call: TRBJ2-7; d_call: TRBD1; cdr3_nt: TGTGCCAGCAGCTCCGACAGGGGGCGTTTAGGGGAGCAGTACTTC; cdr3_aa: CASSSDRGRLGEQYF
clone_size: -; v_call: TRBV7-9; j_call: TRBJ2-7; d_call: -; cdr3_nt: TGTGCCAGCAGCTTAGGGGACGAGCAGTACTTC; cdr3_aa: CASSLGDEQYF
clone_size: once; v_call: TRBV7-6; j_call: TRBJ1-4; d_call: -; cdr3_nt: TGTGCCAGCAGCTCCGACCGGAATGAAAAACTGTTTTTT; cdr3_aa: CASSSDRNEKLFF
clone_size: -; v_call: TRBV11-3; j_call: TRBJ1-4; d_call: -; cdr3_nt: TGTGCCAGCAGCTTATCGCCTCCTCGACAGGCACCAGCTAATGAAAAACTGTTTTTT; cdr3_aa: CASSLSPPRQAPANEKLFF
clone_size: -; v_call: TRBV5-1; j_call: TRBJ2-2; d_call: TRBD1; cdr3_nt: TGCGCCAGCAGCCTACGGACAGGGCAAGGCGGGGAGCTGTTTTTT; cdr3_aa: CASSLRTGQGGELFF
clone_size: few; v_call: TRBV7-2; j_call: TRBJ1-5; d_call: -; cdr3_nt: TGTGCCAGCAGCCCTATAGGACAGAACAATCAGCCCCAGCATTTT; cdr3_aa: CASSPIGQNNQPQHF
clone_size: few; v_call: TRBV23-1; j_call: TRBJ2-1; d_call: -; cdr3_nt: TGCGCCAGCCCCCAAGGCCTGTGCAATGAGCAGTTCTTC; cdr3_aa: CASPQGLCNEQFF
clone_size: -; v_call: TRBV6-1; j_call: TRBJ1-1; d_call: -; cdr3_nt: TGTGCCAGCATTTTCGGGGGGTCTCGAGGGGCTTTCTTT; cdr3_aa: CASIFGGSRGAFF
clone_size: -; v_call: TRBV7-2; j_call: TRBJ1-6; d_call: -; cdr3_nt: TGTGCCAGCAGCCCAATACGGGGTTTGGATTCACCCCTCCACTTT; cdr3_aa: CASSPIRGLDSPLHF
clone_size: -; v_call: TRBV2; j_call: TRBJ1-1; d_call: -; cdr3_nt: TGTGCCAGCAGTGAAAACCCCCGGGAGGGCGAATTCACGAACACTGAAGCTTTCTTT; cdr3_aa: CASSENPREGEFTNTEAFF
clone_size: few; v_call: TRBV21-1; j_call: TRBJ1-6; d_call: -; cdr3_nt: TGTGCCAGCCGGCGGCAACCCCTCCACTTT; cdr3_aa: CASRRQPLHF
clone_size: -; v_call: TRBV27; j_call: TRBJ1-6; d_call: -; cdr3_nt: TGTGCCAGCAGATTAATCAGGGACTCCTATAATTCACCCCTCCACTTT; cdr3_aa: CASRLIRDSYNSPLHF
clone_size: -; v_call: TRBV7-2; j_call: TRBJ2-7; d_call: TRBD1; cdr3_nt: TGTGCCAGCAGCAGGGACAGGGGGAACGAGCAGTACTTC; cdr3_aa: CASSRDRGNEQYF
clone_size: -; v_call: TRBV7-3; j_call: TRBJ2-3; d_call: TRBD2; cdr3_nt: TGTGCCAGCAGCCCCAGCGGGGGTGGGAATACGCAGTATTTT; cdr3_aa: CASSPSGGGNTQYF
clone_size: -; v_call: TRBV21-1; j_call: TRBJ2-2; d_call: -; cdr3_nt: TGTGCCAGCAGCAACCCAAAGAATCAGGGCGCGAACACCGGGGAGCTGTTTTTT; cdr3_aa: CASSNPKNQGANTGELFF
clone_size: -; v_call: TRBV7-1; j_call: TRBJ1-4; d_call: -; cdr3_nt: TGTGCCAGCAGCTTATACAGACCCGAAAAACTGTTTTTT; cdr3_aa: CASSLYRPEKLFF
clone_size: -; v_call: TRBV2; j_call: TRBJ2-5; d_call: TRBD1; cdr3_nt: TGTGCCAGCAGTGGACAGGGTGTTTGGGAGACCCAGTACTTC; cdr3_aa: CASSGQGVWETQYF
clone_size: -; v_call: TRBV10-1; j_call: TRBJ1-3; d_call: -; cdr3_nt: TGCGCCAGCCCCAGCGGTATATCTGGAAACACCATATATTTT; cdr3_aa: CASPSGISGNTIYF
clone_size: -; v_call: TRBV4-2; j_call: TRBJ2-7; d_call: -; cdr3_nt: TGTGCCAGCAGCCCGGGGAACCTCTACGAGCAGTACTTC; cdr3_aa: CASSPGNLYEQYF
clone_size: -; v_call: TRBV6-1; j_call: TRBJ1-5; d_call: -; cdr3_nt: TGTGCCAGCAGTGCTTATGAACAGGGCTCAAGGGTTGCTCAGCCCCAGCATTTT; cdr3_aa: CASSAYEQGSRVAQPQHF
clone_size: -; v_call: TRBV19; j_call: TRBJ2-1; d_call: TRBD1; cdr3_nt: TGTGCCAGTCGCACACCGAAGGGGGCTGAGCAGTTCTTC; cdr3_aa: CASRTPKGAEQFF
clone_size: -; v_call: TRBV7-8; j_call: TRBJ2-3; d_call: TRBD2; cdr3_nt: TGTGCCAGCAGCTTAGCCCCAGCGGGGGGTTCTGCAGATACGCAGTATTTT; cdr3_aa: CASSLAPAGGSADTQYF
clone_size: -; v_call: TRBV18; j_call: TRBJ2-7; d_call: -; cdr3_nt: TGTGCCAGCTCACCATCGGGGCCCTACGAGCAGTACTTC; cdr3_aa: CASSPSGPYEQYF
clone_size: -; v_call: TRBV6-4; j_call: TRBJ1-6; d_call: -; cdr3_nt: TGTGCCAGCAGAGAAGGGGCCGTATATAATTCACCCCTCCACTTT; cdr3_aa: CASREGAVYNSPLHF
clone_size: once; v_call: TRBV6-6; j_call: TRBJ2-7; d_call: -; cdr3_nt: TGTGCCAGCAGCCCCTTACCGGGACAATTCTACGAGCAGTACTTC; cdr3_aa: CASSPLPGQFYEQYF
clone_size: once; v_call: TRBV5-4; j_call: TRBJ2-3; d_call: -; cdr3_nt: TGTGCCAGCAGCTCGCGGGATCTTTCAGATACGCAGTATTTT; cdr3_aa: CASSSRDLSDTQYF
clone_size: once; v_call: TRBV10-1; j_call: TRBJ2-1; d_call: -; cdr3_nt: TGCGCCAGCAGTGAGTACAGCCTAGGGGCCAATGAGCAGTTCTTC; cdr3_aa: CASSEYSLGANEQFF
clone_size: few; v_call: TRBV19; j_call: TRBJ2-2; d_call: -; cdr3_nt: TGTGCCAGTAGTATAGATCCCGGGGAGCTGTTTTTT; cdr3_aa: CASSIDPGELFF
clone_size: -; v_call: TRBV5-1; j_call: TRBJ2-3; d_call: TRBD1; cdr3_nt: TGCGCCAGCAGCTCAATTCCGGGACAGATGACAGATACGCAGTATTTT; cdr3_aa: CASSSIPGQMTDTQYF
clone_size: -; v_call: TRBV5-1; j_call: TRBJ2-5; d_call: TRBD1; cdr3_nt: TGCGCCAGCAGCTTGACGGCCGTAACCACAGGGGGCCGAGAGACCCAGTACTTC; cdr3_aa: CASSLTAVTTGGRETQYF